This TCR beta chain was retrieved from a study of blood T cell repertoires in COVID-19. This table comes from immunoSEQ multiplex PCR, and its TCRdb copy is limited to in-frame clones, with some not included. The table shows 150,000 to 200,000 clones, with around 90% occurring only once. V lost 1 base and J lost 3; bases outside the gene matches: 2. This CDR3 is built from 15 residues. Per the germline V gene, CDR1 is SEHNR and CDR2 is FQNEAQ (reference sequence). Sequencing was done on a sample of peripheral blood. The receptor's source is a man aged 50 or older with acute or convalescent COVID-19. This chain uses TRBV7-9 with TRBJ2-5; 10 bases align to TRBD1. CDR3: CASSLGDRGKETQYF. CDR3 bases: TGTGCCAGCAGCTTAGGGGACAGGGGAAAAGAGACCCAGTACTTC.